This record covers a single T cell receptor (beta chain). Its matching antigen is unknown. This entry is derived from a study of shared clonotypes between healthy human individuals. Study results and caveats: Non-shared clonotypes displayed generation probabilities falling below those of clonotypes present in all four donors. Richness estimates generally favored naive over memory subsets.

This CDR3 contains 16 residues. Trimming removed 0 bases from V and 0 bases from J; junction bases left unmatched: 2. Per germline, CDR1 SGHKS and CDR2 YYEKEE (reference sequence). The study ran the assay at deep level. Sequenced by immunoSEQ multiplex PCR; TCRdb stores in-frame clones only, minus some. The sample has about 960,000 clones; about three quarters are singletons. The gene calls are TRBV5-5 and TRBJ1-1; the match to TRBD1 covers 10 bases. The sequencing input was memory CD4+ T cells sorted from blood. Subset denoted: CD45RA-negative fraction. The receptor comes from a man aged 18 to 29 in good health. The CDR3: CASSLGQGAMNTEAFF. Written as DNA, the CDR3 is TGTGCCAGCAGCTTGGGACAGGGGGCGATGAACACTGAAGCTTTCTTT. The full variable domain, with the rest looked up from reference TRBV5-5 and TRBJ1-1, is DAGVTQSPTHLIKTRGQQVTLRCSPISGHKSVSWYQQVLGQGPQFIFQYYEKEERGRGNFPDRFSARQFPNYSSELNVNALLLGDSALYLCASSLGQGAMNTEAFFGQGTRLTVV.